Presented here are 25 T cell receptor beta chains from one specimen sequenced in a study of shared clonotypes between healthy human individuals. The protocol was immunoSEQ multiplex PCR, while the TCRdb copy is restricted to in-frame clones and leaves out a portion. In the table there are fewer than 3 million clones, 85% to 95% of which are singletons. What was sequenced was naive CD4+ T cells from PBMCs. Subset given: CD45RA+ positively selected. These receptors came from a man in his late teens or twenties in good health. Some clones in this sample may be carry-over from other donors' samples.

The chain links TRBV7-2 to TRBJ2-3, with D tentatively TRBD1 (5 bases). The germline CDR1 and CDR2 sequences are SGHTA and FQGNSA. The CDR3 contains 14 residues. Trimming removed 8 bases at V and 2 bases at J, with 14 bases between. CDR3 DNA: TGTGCCAGCGGATGGGGCAGGGCCACAGATACGCAGTATTTT. This codes for CASGWGRATDTQYF.

The rearrangement uses TRBV28 and TRBJ2-4, with D tentatively TRBD1 (6 bases). Germline-derived CDR1 and CDR2 are MDHEN and SYDVKM. Trimming cost V 5 bases and J 0 bases, with 20 bases left between them. This CDR3 has 18 residues. The CDR3 region has the DNA TGTGCCAGCAGTACAACCTCCAGGGGTAACCTAGCCAAAAACATTCAGTACTTC. This translates into CASSTTSRGNLAKNIQYF.

This clone was detected only once. Other DNA sequences in this sample translate to the same CDR3. V and J are TRBV18 and TRBJ2-5; the D gene is possibly TRBD1 (6 bases). V was clipped by 0 bases and J by 2 bases, with 10 bases between them. Germline lookup yields CDR1 KGHSH and CDR2 LQKENI. The CDR3 covers 15 residues. The CDR3 sequence is CASSPPGARQETQYF. In nucleotides, the CDR3 is TGTGCCAGCTCACCACCGGGGGCACGACAAGAGACCCAGTACTTC.

The V and J genes are TRBV14 and TRBJ1-2, with TRBD1 as a possible D gene (6 bases). V was cut by 3 bases and J by 7 bases, with 18 bases left in between. This CDR3 comprises 15 residues. Looked up from germline, CDR1 is SGHDN and CDR2 is FVKESK. Here the CDR3 reads CASSQAMRTASGYTF. CDR3 DNA: TGTGCCAGCAGCCAGGCTATGAGGACAGCCTCTGGCTACACCTTC.

Remarks on this clone: The same CDR3 arises from other DNA sequences in this sample as well. The V gene is TRBV2, the J gene TRBJ2-3; 9 bases line up with TRBD2. There are 14 residues in the CDR3. The V gene's germline CDR1 is SNHLY and CDR2 FYNNEI. Trimming took 4 bases from V and 1 from J; bases not matched to a gene: 0. CDR3 region: CASSASGGTDTQYF. The CDR3 DNA reads TGTGCCAGCAGTGCTAGCGGGGGCACAGATACGCAGTATTTT.

The V and J genes are TRBV7-9 and TRBJ2-2, with TRBD2 matching over 8 bases. The junction had 13 bases not matched to a gene; V was cut back by 5 bases and J by 5 bases. The CDR3 extends over 17 amino acids. Germline V CDR1 and CDR2: SEHNR, FQNEAQ (reference sequence). The CDR3 here is CASSAEGYTSGTGELFF. CDR3 nucleotide sequence: TGTGCCAGCAGCGCGGAAGGTTACACTAGCGGTACCGGGGAGCTGTTTTTT.

The J gene is TRBJ2-7, the V gene TRBV16; D is uncertain. V dropped 5 bases and J dropped 1 base, with 9 bases sitting between them. This CDR3 is built from 13 residues. CDR1 is KGHSY, CDR2 FQNENV, per germline. The CDR3 spells CASSLKGSYEQYF. CDR3 DNA sequence: TGTGCCAGCAGCTTAAAAGGGTCCTACGAGCAGTACTTC.

The chain carries TRBV5-1 and TRBJ1-3; the match to TRBD1 covers 7 bases. V lost 2 bases to trimming and J lost 2 bases; unmatched junction nucleotides: 4. The CDR3 spans 15 residues. Germline CDR1 reads SGHRS; CDR2 reads YFSETQ. CDR3 protein: CASSFTGDTGNTIYF. The CDR3 bases are TGCGCCAGCAGCTTCACAGGGGATACTGGAAACACCATATATTTT.

Points on this clone: In this CDR3 the conserved last residue, phenylalanine or tryptophan, is missing, so a read error is likely. Because the CDR3's place on the DNA is in doubt, the DNA is left out and the CDR3 is given as listed by TCRdb. V and J are TRBV2 and TRBJ2-3; the table's D call, TRBD2, has no DNA check behind it. In germline, CDR1 is SNHLY, CDR2 FYNNEI. The CDR3 is 9 residues long, counting both termini. Here the CDR3 reads CASSALEKL.

The chain employs TRBV28 and TRBJ2-5; no firm D call. The end of the DNA fits TRBJ2-7 better, so the J call may be wrong. Germline V CDR1 and CDR2: MDHEN, SYDVKM. This CDR3 has 11 amino acids. The CDR3 reads CASSFLYEQYF. CDR3 in DNA: TGTGCCAGCAGTTTTCTTTACGAGCAGTACTTC.

The rearrangement joins TRBV5-4 to TRBJ2-7; TRBD2 matches 9 bases. This CDR3 contains 15 residues. The junction had 8 bases not matched to a gene; V was cut back by 0 bases and J by 7 bases. CDR1 is SGHNT, CDR2 YYREEE, per germline (reference sequence). The CDR3 loop reads CASSLVSSGAGEQYF. The CDR3 DNA sequence: TGTGCCAGCAGCTTGGTATCTAGCGGGGCGGGGGAGCAGTACTTC.

As to this clone: This same CDR3 is encoded by further DNA sequences in the sample. The gene calls are TRBV10-2 and TRBJ2-7; 8 positions match TRBD1. The germline V gene has CDR1 WSHSY and CDR2 SAAADI. Trimming cost V 5 bases and J 1 base; bases outside gene matches: 4. This CDR3 comprises 14 residues. The CDR3 sequence is CASSSGTGSYEQYF. The CDR3 DNA sequence: TGCGCCAGCAGTTCCGGGACAGGTTCCTACGAGCAGTACTTC.

This chain uses TRBV28 with TRBJ2-5, with D unresolved. With 10 bases removed from V and 1 base from J, the gap between germline ends came to 13 bases. CDR3 size: 13 residues. Germline CDR1 and CDR2: MDHEN and SYDVKM. In nucleotides, the CDR3 is TGTGCCACCCTTCGAGGCCTCCAAGAGACCCAGTACTTC. Translating it yields CATLRGLQETQYF.

The chain is built from TRBV5-1 and TRBJ2-7, with 10 bases fitting TRBD1. Germline assignment: CDR1 SGHRS and CDR2 YFSETQ. Trimming at V came to 4 bases and at J to 4 bases, leaving 8 bases not matched to a gene. The CDR3 is 15 amino acids. This CDR3 is CASSPGGTGVYEQYF. CDR3 DNA sequence: TGCGCCAGCAGCCCTGGAGGGACAGGGGTATACGAGCAGTACTTC.

This clone was observed a single time. The rearrangement uses TRBV14 and TRBJ2-1; 9 bases line up with TRBD2. The CDR3 totals 15 residues. V was clipped by 4 bases and J by 10 bases; unmatched bases: 11. Germline CDR1 is SGHDN and CDR2 is FVKESK. The DNA for the CDR3 is TGTGCCAGCAGCCCTATGGCTAGCGGGATTGGCGAGCAGTTCTTC. Its translation is CASSPMASGIGEQFF.

The rearrangement joins TRBV29-1 to TRBJ2-1; either TRBD1 or TRBD2 may fit D (5 bases each). The CDR3 is 14 amino acids. Trimming left V 6 bases short and J 6 bases short, with 18 bases between. CDR1 and CDR2 (germline): SQVTM, ANQGSEA. The CDR3 sequence is CSVSGTPSPNEQFF. Written as DNA, the CDR3 is TGCAGCGTCTCCGGGACCCCATCCCCCAATGAGCAGTTCTTC.

The rearrangement joins TRBV6-1 to TRBJ1-4; D gene unclear. There are 16 residues in the CDR3. Germline values: CDR1 MNHNS, CDR2 SASEGT. V lost 2 bases and J lost 4, with 14 bases in between. CDR3 loop: CASSEIWRAGNEKLFF. CDR3 in DNA: TGTGCCAGCAGTGAAATCTGGAGGGCGGGTAATGAAAAACTGTTTTTT.

With regard to this clone: Mismatch with germline at one junction end may stem from a read error. The chain combines TRBV6-1 with TRBJ2-2; the D gene could be TRBD1 or TRBD2 (5 bases each). The germline gives CDR1 MNHNS, CDR2 SASEGT. The CDR3 totals 16 residues. In DNA, the CDR3 is TGTGCCAGCAGAGAAGAGGGGAGAGGAAGTCCCGGGGAGCTGTTTTTT. This encodes CASREEGRGSPGELFF.

V gene TRBV9 combines with J gene TRBJ2-7; no definite D call. The CDR3 length is 15 residues. V lost 4 bases to trimming and J lost 1 base, with 15 bases between them. Germline assignment: CDR1 SGDLS and CDR2 YYNGEE. The CDR3 DNA follows: TGTGCCAGCAGCCTCAATGTAGGGTCATCCTACGAGCAGTACTTC. It encodes CASSLNVGSSYEQYF.

The chain employs TRBV7-8 and TRBJ2-7; no clear D gene. The germline CDR1 and CDR2 sequences are SGHVS and FQNEAQ. The CDR3 is 14 amino acids. The ends were cut back, 1 base at V and 3 bases at J, with 10 bases in the middle. The CDR3 reads CASSLGANYYEQYF. In DNA form, the CDR3 reads TGTGCCAGCAGCTTAGGGGCTAACTACTACGAGCAGTACTTC. Looking up the rest from reference TRBV7-8 and TRBJ2-7 gives the full variable domain: GAGVSQSPRYKVAKRGQDVALRCDPISGHVSLFWYQQALGQGPEFLTYFQNEAQLDKSGLPSDRFFAERPEGSVSTLKIQRTQQEDSAVYLCASSLGANYYEQYFGPGTRLTVT.

The chain employs TRBV7-9 and TRBJ1-2, with 7 bases fitting TRBD1. Looked up from germline, CDR1 is SEHNR and CDR2 is FQNEAQ (reference sequence). The CDR3 spans 15 residues. V shed 4 bases and J 7 bases; nucleotides not matched to a gene: 12. The CDR3 protein is CASSSSGQEGGGYTF. For the CDR3, the DNA is TGTGCCAGCAGCTCCTCTGGACAGGAGGGAGGTGGCTACACCTTC.

The chain is built from TRBV6-1 and TRBJ2-7; 9 positions agree with TRBD1. Germline V gene sequence: CDR1 MNHNS, CDR2 SASEGT. J was trimmed by 3 bases and V by 6 bases; bases with no gene match: 3. This CDR3 contains 13 residues. The CDR3 loop is CASRGTGYYEQYF. The CDR3 bases are TGTGCCAGCAGGGGGACAGGGTACTACGAGCAGTACTTC.

V and J are TRBV18 and TRBJ2-3, with 12 bases that match TRBD2. The V and J ends lost 5 bases and 4 bases, in that order; junction bases with no gene match: 4. CDR1 is KGHSH and CDR2 is LQKENI in the germline V gene. This CDR3 has 15 amino acids. CDR3 DNA sequence: TGTGCCAGCTCAACGGGACTAGCGGGTTCAGATACGCAGTATTTT. This sequence encodes CASSTGLAGSDTQYF.

This rearrangement joins TRBV5-5 to TRBJ2-3, with TRBD2 as a possible D gene (6 bases). CDR1 SGHKS and CDR2 YYEKEE come from the germline V gene (reference sequence). V lost 0 bases and J 2 bases, leaving 13 bases between the germline ends. The length of the CDR3 is 16 residues. CDR3 sequence reads: CASSLAGGLLTDTQYF. The CDR3, as DNA: TGTGCCAGCAGCTTGGCCGGGGGTCTCCTCACAGATACGCAGTATTTT.

V gene TRBV10-1 combines with J gene TRBJ2-4; TRBD1 is a possible D gene (6 bases). In germline, CDR1 is WNHNN, CDR2 SYGVQD (reference sequence). CDR3 length: 13 amino acids. Trimming pared 3 bases from V and 6 bases from J, leaving 9 bases between. The CDR3 nucleotides are TGCGCCAGCAGTGACAGGGGCGGAAACATTCAGTACTTC. Encoded protein: CASSDRGGNIQYF.